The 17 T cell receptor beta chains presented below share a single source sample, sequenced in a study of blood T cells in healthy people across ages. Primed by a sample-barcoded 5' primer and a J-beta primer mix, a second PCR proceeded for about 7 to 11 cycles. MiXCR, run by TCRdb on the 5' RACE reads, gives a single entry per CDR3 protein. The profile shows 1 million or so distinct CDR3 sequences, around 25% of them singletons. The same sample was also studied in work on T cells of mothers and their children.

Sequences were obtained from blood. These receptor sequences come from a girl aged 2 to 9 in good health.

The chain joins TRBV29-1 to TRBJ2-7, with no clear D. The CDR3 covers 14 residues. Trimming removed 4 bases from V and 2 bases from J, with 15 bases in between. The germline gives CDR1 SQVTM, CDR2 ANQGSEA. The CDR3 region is CSVVWVRQAYEQYF. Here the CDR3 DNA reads TGCAGCGTTGTGTGGGTGAGACAAGCCTACGAGCAGTACTTC.

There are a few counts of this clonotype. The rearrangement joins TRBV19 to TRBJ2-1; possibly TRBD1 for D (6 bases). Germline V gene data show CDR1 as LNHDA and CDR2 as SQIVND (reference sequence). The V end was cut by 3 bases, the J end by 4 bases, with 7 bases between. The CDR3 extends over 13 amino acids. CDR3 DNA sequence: TGTGCCAGTAGTATTGACAGGTACAATGAGCAGTTCTTC. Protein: CASSIDRYNEQFF.

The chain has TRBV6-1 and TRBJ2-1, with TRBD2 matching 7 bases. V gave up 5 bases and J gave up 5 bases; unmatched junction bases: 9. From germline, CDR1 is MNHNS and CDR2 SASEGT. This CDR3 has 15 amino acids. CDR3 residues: CASSKTSYANNEQFF. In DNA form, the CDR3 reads TGTGCCAGCAGTAAGACTAGCTATGCAAACAATGAGCAGTTCTTC.

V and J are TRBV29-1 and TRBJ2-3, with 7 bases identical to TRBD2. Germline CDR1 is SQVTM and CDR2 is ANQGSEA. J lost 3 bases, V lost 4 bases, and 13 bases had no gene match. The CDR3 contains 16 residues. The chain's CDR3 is CSVVGWAGASTDTQYF. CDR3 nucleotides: TGCAGCGTTGTCGGTTGGGCGGGAGCTTCTACAGATACGCAGTATTTT.

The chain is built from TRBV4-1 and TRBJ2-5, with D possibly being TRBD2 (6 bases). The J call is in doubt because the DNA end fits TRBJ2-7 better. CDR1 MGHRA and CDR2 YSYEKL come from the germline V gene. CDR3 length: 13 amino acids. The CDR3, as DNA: TGCGCCAGCAGCCCGGGACTCTCCCTCGAGCAGTACTTC. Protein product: CASSPGLSLEQYF.

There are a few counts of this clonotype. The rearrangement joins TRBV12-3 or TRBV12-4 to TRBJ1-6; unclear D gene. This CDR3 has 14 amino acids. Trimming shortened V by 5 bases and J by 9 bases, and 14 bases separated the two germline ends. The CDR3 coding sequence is TGTGCCAGCAGTCCTTCTAGTGGGAGTTCACCCCTCCACTTT. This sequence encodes CASSPSSGSSPLHF.

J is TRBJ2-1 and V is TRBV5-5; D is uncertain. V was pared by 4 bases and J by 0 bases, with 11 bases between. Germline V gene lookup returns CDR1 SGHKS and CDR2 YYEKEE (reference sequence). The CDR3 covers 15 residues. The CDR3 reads CASSGDLYSYNEQFF. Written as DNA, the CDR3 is TGTGCCAGCAGCGGCGACTTATACTCCTACAATGAGCAGTTCTTC.

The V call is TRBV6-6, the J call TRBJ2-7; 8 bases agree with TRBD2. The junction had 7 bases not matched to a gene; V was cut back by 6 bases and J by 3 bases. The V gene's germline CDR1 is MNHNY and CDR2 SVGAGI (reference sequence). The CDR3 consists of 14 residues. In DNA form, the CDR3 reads TGTGCCAGCAGCCATACTAGCGGAAACTACGAGCAGTACTTC. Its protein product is CASSHTSGNYEQYF.

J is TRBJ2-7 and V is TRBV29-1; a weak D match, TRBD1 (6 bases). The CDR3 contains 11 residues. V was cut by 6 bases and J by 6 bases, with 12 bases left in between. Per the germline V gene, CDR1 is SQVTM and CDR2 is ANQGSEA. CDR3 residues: CSVRTGIEQYF. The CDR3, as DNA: TGCAGCGTGCGAACAGGGATCGAGCAGTACTTC.

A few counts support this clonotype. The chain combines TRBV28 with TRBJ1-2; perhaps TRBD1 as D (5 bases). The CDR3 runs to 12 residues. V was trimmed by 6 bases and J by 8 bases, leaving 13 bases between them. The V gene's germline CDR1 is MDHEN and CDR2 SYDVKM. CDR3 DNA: TGTGCCAGCAGGTCAGGGTCCGACGGCTACACCTTC. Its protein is CASRSGSDGYTF.

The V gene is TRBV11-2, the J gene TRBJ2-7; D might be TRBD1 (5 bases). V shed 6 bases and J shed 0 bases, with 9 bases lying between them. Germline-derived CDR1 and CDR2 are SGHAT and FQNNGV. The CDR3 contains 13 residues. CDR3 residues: CASRAGHSYEQYF. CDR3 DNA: TGTGCCAGCAGAGCAGGGCACTCCTACGAGCAGTACTTC.

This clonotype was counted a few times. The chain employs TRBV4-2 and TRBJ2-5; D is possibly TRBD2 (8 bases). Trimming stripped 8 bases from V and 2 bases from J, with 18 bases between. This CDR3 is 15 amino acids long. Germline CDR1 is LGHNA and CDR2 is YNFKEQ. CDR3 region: CASRSGTERQETQYF. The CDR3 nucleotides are TGTGCCAGCCGTAGCGGGACAGAAAGGCAAGAGACCCAGTACTTC.

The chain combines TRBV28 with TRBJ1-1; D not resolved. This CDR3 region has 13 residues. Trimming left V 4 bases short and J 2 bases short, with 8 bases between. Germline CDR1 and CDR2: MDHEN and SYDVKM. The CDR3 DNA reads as TGTGCCAGCAGTTATAGAACAAACACTGAAGCTTTCTTT. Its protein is CASSYRTNTEAFF.

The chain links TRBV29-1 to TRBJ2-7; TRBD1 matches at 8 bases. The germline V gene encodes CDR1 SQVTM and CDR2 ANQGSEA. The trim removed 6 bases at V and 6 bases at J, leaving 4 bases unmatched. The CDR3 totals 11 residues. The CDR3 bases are TGCAGCGTCGACAGGGGTTCCGAGCAGTACTTC. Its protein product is CSVDRGSEQYF.

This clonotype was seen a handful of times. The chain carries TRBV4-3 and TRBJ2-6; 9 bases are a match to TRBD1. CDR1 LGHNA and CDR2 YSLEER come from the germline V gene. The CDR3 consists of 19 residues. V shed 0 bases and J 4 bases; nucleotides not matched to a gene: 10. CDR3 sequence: CASSQDLEQGATGANVLTF. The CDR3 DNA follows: TGCGCCAGCAGCCAAGATTTAGAACAGGGGGCGACGGGGGCCAACGTCCTGACTTTC.

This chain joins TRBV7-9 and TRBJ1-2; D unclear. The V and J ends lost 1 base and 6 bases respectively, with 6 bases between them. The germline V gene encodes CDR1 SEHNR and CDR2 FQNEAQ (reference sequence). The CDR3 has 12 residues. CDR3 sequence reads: CASSLDTHGYTF. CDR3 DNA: TGTGCCAGCAGCTTAGACACCCATGGCTACACCTTC.

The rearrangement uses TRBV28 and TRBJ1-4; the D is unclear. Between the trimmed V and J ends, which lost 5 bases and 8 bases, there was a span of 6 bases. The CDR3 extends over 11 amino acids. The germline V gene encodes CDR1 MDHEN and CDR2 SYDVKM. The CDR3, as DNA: TGTGCCAGCAGTGACCAGGAAAAACTGTTTTTT. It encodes CASSDQEKLFF. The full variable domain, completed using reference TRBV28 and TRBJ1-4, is DVKVTQSSRYLVKRTGEKVFLECVQDMDHENMFWYRQDPGLGLRLIYFSYDVKMKEKGDIPEGYSVSREKKERFSLILESASTNQTSMYLCASSDQEKLFFGSGTQLSVL.